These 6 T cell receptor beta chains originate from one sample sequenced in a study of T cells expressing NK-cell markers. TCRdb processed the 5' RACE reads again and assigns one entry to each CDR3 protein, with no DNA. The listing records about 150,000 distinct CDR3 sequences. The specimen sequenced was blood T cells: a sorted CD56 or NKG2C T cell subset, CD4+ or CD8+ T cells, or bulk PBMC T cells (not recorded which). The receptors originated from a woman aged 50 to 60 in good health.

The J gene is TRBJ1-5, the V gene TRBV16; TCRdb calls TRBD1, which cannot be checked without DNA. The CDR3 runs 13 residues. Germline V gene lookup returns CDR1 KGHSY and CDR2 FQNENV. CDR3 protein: CASSPDRDQPQHF.

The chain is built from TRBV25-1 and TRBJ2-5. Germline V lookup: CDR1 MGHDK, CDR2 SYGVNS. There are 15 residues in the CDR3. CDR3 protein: CASSEGWGYGETQYF.

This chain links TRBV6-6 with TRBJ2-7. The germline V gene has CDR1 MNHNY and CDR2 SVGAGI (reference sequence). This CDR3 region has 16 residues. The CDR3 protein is CASSYSRFDPSYEQYF.

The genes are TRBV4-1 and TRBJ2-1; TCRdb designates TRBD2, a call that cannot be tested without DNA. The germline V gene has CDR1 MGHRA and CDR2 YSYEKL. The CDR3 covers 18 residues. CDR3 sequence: CASSLAGPGTSGRNEQFF.

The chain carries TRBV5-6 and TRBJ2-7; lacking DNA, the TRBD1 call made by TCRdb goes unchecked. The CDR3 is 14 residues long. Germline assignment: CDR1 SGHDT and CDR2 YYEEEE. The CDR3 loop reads CASNRGRRPYEQYF.

CDR3 protein: CASSPTHGALSSTDTQYF. This chain connects TRBV4-1 to TRBJ2-3; TCRdb picks TRBD1, but there is no DNA to check that call. The germline V gene has CDR1 MGHRA and CDR2 YSYEKL. The CDR3 contains 18 residues.